Sequencing of this T cell receptor (beta chain) was carried out in a study of blood T cell repertoires in COVID-19. Clones were read by immunoSEQ multiplex PCR, and TCRdb kept only the in-frame ones, dropping some. Here the sample spans approximately 100,000 clones, approximately 82% being singletons. This sequence was found in a woman aged 55-70 years with acute or convalescent COVID-19. The specimen was peripheral blood.

CDR3 sequence reads: CSAWGLAGEETQYF. The CDR3 DNA is TGCAGCGCCTGGGGACTAGCGGGGGAAGAGACCCAGTACTTC. The gene calls are TRBV29-1 and TRBJ2-5, with 14 bases matching TRBD2. In germline, CDR1 is SQVTM, CDR2 ANQGSEA. This CDR3 has 14 residues. The trim removed 7 bases at V and 3 bases at J, leaving 4 bases unmatched.